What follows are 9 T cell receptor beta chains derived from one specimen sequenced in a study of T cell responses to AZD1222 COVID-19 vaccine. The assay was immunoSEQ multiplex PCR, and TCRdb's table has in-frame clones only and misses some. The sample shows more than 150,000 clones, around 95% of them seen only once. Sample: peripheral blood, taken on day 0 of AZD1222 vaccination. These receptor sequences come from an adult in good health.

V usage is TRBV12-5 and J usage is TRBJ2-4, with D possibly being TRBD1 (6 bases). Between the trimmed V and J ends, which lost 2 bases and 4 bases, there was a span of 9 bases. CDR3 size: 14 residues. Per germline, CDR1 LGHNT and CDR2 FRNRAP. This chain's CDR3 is CASGLWDTKNIQYF. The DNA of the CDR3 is TGTGCTAGTGGTTTGTGGGACACGAAAAACATTCAGTACTTC.

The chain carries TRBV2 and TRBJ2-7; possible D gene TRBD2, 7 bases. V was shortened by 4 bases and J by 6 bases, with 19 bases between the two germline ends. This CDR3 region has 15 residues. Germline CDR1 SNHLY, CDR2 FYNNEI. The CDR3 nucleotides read TGTGCCAGCAGTGTCGGGCGGGGGCCTCCTTTCGAGCAGTACTTC. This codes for CASSVGRGPPFEQYF.

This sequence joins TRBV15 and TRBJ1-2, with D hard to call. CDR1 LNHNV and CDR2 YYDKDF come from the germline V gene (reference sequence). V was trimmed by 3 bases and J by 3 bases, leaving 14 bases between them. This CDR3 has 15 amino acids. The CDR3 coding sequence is TGTGCCACCAGCAGCCACTCGCCGGGATACTATGGCTACACCTTC. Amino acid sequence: CATSSHSPGYYGYTF.

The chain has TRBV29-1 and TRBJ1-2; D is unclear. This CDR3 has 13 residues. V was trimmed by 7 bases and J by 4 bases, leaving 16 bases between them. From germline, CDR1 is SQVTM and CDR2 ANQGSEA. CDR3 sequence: CSALKHAVYGYTF. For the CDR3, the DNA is TGCAGCGCCCTAAAACATGCCGTCTATGGCTACACCTTC.

Here the CDR3 reads CASSLGLQRGEQFF. CDR3 in DNA: TGTGCCAGCAGCTTAGGCCTCCAGCGAGGTGAGCAGTTCTTC. V usage is TRBV11-1 and J usage is TRBJ2-1; D gene ambiguous. The CDR3 sequence is 14 residues long. The germline V gene encodes CDR1 SGHAT and CDR2 FQDESV (reference sequence). The germline V and J ends were trimmed by 1 base and 9 bases, with 13 bases remaining between them.

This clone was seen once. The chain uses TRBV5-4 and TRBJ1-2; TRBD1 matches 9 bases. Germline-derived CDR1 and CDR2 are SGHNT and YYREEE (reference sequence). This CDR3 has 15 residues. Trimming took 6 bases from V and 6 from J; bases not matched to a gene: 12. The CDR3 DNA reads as TGTGCCAGCACCGACAGGGGGAAAATTGTGGATGGCTACACCTTC. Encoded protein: CASTDRGKIVDGYTF. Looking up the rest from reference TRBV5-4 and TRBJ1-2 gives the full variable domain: ETGVTQSPTHLIKTRGQQVTLRCSSQSGHNTVSWYQQALGQGPQFIFQYYREEENGRGNFPPRFSGLQFPNYSSELNVNALELDDSALYLCASTDRGKIVDGYTFGSGTRLTVV.

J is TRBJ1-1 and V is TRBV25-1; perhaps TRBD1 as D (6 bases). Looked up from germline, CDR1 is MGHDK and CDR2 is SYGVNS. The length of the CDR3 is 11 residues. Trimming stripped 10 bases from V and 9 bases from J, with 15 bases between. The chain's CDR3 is CATQKGGKAFF. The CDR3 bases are TGTGCCACCCAAAAGGGGGGGAAAGCTTTCTTT.

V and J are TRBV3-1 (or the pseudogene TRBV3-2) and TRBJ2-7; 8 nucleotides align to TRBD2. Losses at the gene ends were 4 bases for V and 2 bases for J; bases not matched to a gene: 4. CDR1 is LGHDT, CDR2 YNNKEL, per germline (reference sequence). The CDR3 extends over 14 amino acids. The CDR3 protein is CASSPGGITYEQYF. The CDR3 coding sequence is TGTGCCAGCAGCCCGGGGGGGATTACCTACGAGCAGTACTTC.

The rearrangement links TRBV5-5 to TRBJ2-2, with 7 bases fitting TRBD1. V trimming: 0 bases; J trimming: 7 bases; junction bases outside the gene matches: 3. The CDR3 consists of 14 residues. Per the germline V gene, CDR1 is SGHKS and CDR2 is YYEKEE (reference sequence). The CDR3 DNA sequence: TGTGCCAGCAGCTTGGTCCAGGGGGTCGGGGAGCTGTTTTTT. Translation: CASSLVQGVGELFF.